This record looks at one T cell receptor (beta chain) sequence and its context. As originally analysed: Estimation of nucleated cell counts relied on the amplification of reference gene primers. Profiling relied on immunoSEQ multiplex PCR, and the TCRdb table lists in-frame clones only, not all of them. V and J calls and clone size come straight from that table; D and trimming were deduced from the DNA. This sample has about 93,000 clones; about 77% occur once, and the top ten carry 15% to 20%. The sample is drawn from a study of blood T cell repertoires in COVID-19. Overall study: The study drew acute and convalescent COVID-19 samples from the United States, Italy and Spain. T cells, B-cell-depleted T cells, or PBMCs provided the cDNA or gDNA that served as material.

The receptor comes from a human donor in a cohort sampled during active COVID-19. The sample consisted of peripheral blood.

The CDR3 loop reads CASSIYDRGWTEAFF. The CDR3 DNA follows: TGTGCCAGCAGTATCTACGACAGGGGGTGGACTGAAGCTTTCTTT. This rearrangement joins TRBV28 to TRBJ1-1, with TRBD1 matching 9 bases. Germline V lookup: CDR1 MDHEN, CDR2 SYDVKM. The CDR3 extends over 15 amino acids. Trimming took 5 bases from V and 5 from J; bases not matched to a gene: 9.